This T cell receptor (beta chain) was retrieved from a study of identical twins. Germline V lookup: CDR1 MNHEY, CDR2 SMNVEV (reference sequence). This CDR3 is 11 amino acids long. Trimming stripped 9 bases from V and 5 bases from J, with 10 bases between. From the 5' RACE reads, TCRdb called clonotypes with MiXCR, one entry per CDR3 protein. Of some 270,000 distinct CDR3 sequences in the sample, roughly 8.7% were seen once. In this sample, this clonotype turned up a few times. In addition, the sample was reused for a study of yellow fever vaccine responses in identical twins.

Sequencing was done on a sample of CD8+ T cells sorted from blood. The V call is TRBV27, the J call TRBJ2-5, with a possible D match to TRBD1 (5 bases). This clonotype originated in a woman aged 18-29 years in good health. The CDR3 here is CASGAFETQYF. The CDR3 coding sequence is TGTGCCAGTGGGGCCTTCGAGACCCAGTACTTC.